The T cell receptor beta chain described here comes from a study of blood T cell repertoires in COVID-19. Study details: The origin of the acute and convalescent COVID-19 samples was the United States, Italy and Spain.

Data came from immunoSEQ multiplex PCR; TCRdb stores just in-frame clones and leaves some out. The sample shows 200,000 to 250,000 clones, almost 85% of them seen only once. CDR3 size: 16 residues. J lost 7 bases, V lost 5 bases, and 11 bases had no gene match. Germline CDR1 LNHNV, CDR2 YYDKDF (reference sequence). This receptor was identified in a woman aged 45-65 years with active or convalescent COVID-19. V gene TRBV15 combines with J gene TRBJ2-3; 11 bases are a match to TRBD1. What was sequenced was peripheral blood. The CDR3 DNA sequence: TGTGCCACCAGCTCCCGGGACAGGGGGATAGGGAATACGCAGTATTTT. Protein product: CATSSRDRGIGNTQYF.